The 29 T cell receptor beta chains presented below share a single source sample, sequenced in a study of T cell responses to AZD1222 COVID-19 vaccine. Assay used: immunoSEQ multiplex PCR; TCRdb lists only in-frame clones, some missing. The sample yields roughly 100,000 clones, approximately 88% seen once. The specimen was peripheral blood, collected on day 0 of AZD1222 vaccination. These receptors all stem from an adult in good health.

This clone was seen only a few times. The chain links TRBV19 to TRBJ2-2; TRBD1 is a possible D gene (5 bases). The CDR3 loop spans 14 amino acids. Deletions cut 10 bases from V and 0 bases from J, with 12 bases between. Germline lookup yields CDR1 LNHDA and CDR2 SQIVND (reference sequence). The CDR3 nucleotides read TGTGCCACTAGAAGGGGATCGAACACCGGGGAGCTGTTTTTT. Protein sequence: CATRRGSNTGELFF. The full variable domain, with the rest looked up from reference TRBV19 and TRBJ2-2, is DGGITQSPKYLFRKEGQNVTLSCEQNLNHDAMYWYRQDPGQGLRLIYYSQIVNDFQKGDIAEGYSVSREKKESFPLTVTSAQKNPTAFYLCATRRGSNTGELFFGEGSRLTVL.

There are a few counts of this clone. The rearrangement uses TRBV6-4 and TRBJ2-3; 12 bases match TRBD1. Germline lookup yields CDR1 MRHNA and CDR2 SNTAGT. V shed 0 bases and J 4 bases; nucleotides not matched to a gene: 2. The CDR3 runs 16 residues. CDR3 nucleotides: TGTGCCAGCAGTGACTCCGGGACAGGGGGCGCAGATACGCAGTATTTT. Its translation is CASSDSGTGGADTQYF.

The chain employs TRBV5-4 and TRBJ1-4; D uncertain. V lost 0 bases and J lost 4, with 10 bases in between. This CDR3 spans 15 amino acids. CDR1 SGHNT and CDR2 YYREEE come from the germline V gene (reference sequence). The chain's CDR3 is CASSLGSGGNEKLFF. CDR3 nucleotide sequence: TGTGCCAGCAGCTTGGGGTCAGGAGGTAATGAAAAACTGTTTTTT.

The CDR3 is CASSVGGASTGELFF. The CDR3 nucleotides are TGTGCCAGCAGTGTTGGGGGGGCGAGCACCGGGGAGCTGTTTTTT. This chain uses TRBV6-2 or TRBV6-3 with TRBJ2-2; D possibly corresponds to TRBD2 (7 bases). The CDR3 consists of 15 residues. From germline, CDR1 is MNHEY and CDR2 SVGEGT. Trimming took 5 bases from V and 4 from J, leaving 14 bases between them.

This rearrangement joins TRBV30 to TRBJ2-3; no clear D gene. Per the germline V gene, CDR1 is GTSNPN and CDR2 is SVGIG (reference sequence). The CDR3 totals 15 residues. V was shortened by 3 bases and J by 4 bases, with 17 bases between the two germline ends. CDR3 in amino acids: CAWRVGSSQADTQYF. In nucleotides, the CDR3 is TGTGCCTGGAGGGTGGGATCCTCACAAGCAGATACGCAGTATTTT. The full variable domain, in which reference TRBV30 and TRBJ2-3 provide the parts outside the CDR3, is SQTIHQWPATLVQPVGSPLSLECTVEGTSNPNLYWYRQAAGRGLQLLFYSVGIGQISSEVPQNLSASRPQDRQFILSSKKLLLSDSGFYLCAWRVGSSQADTQYFGPGTRLTVL.

The CDR3 is CASSVVASGKSTDTQYF. Written as DNA, the CDR3 is TGTGCCAGCAGCGTAGTAGCGAGCGGGAAAAGCACAGATACGCAGTATTTT. The rearrangement links TRBV9 to TRBJ2-3; 7 bases are a match to TRBD2. Germline loops: CDR1 SGDLS, CDR2 YYNGEE. V was clipped by 0 bases and J by 0 bases; unmatched bases: 7. This CDR3 is 17 amino acids long.

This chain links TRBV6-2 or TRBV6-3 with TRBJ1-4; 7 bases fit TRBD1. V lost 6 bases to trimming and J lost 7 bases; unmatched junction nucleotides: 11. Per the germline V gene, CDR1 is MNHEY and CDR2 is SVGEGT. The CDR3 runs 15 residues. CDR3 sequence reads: CASSKGQLEGEKLFF. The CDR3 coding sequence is TGTGCCAGCAGCAAGGGACAGCTGGAGGGTGAAAAACTGTTTTTT.

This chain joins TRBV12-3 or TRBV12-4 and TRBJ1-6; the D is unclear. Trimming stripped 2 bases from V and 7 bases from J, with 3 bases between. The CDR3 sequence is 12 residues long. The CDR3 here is CASSLINSPLHF. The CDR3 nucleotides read TGTGCCAGCAGTTTAATCAATTCACCCCTCCACTTT.

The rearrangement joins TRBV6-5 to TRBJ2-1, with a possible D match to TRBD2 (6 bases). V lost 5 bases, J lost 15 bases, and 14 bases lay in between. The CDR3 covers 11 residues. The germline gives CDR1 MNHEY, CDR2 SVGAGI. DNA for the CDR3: TGTGCCAGCAGTAACAGACTAGTCGCGTTCTTC. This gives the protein CASSNRLVAFF.

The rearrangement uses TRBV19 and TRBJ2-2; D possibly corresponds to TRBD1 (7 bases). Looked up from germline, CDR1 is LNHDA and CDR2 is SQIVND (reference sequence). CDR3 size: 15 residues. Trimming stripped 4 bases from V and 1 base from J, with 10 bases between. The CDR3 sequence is CASSNRGGNTGELFF. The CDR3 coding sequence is TGTGCCAGTAGTAACAGGGGAGGGAACACCGGGGAGCTGTTTTTT.

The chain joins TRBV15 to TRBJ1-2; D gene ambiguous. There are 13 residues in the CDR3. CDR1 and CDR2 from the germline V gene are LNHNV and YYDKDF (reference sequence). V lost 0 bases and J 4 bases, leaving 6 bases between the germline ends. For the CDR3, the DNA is TGTGCCACCAGCAGAGATAGGTCCTATGGCTACACCTTC. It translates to CATSRDRSYGYTF.

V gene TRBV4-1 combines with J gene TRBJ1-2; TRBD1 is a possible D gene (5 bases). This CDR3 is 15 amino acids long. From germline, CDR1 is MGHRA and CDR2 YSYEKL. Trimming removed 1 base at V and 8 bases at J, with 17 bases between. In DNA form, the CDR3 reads TGCGCCAGCAGCCAAGGGTTCCGTGGGGGTGGGGGCTACACCTTC. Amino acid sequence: CASSQGFRGGGGYTF.

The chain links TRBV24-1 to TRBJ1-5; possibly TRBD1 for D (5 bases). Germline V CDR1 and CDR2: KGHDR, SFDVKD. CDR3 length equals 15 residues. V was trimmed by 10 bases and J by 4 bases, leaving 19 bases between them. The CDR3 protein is CATQYKGTTNQPQHF. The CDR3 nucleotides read TGTGCCACTCAATACAAAGGGACCACAAATCAGCCCCAGCATTTT.

The CDR3 loop is CASSQSTGGTNYGYTF. Here the CDR3 DNA reads TGTGCCAGCAGCCAATCTACAGGGGGGACTAACTATGGCTACACCTTC. This chain joins TRBV16 and TRBJ1-2; 8 bases map to TRBD1. The V segment lost 0 bases and the J segment 0 bases; nucleotides outside the gene matches: 3. The CDR3 is made up of 16 amino acids. Germline lookup yields CDR1 KGHSY and CDR2 FQNENV. Combining the CDR3 with reference TRBV16 and TRBJ1-2 gives the whole variable domain GEEVAQTPKHLVRGEGQKAKLYCAPIKGHSYVFWYQQVLKNEFKFLISFQNENVFDETGMPKERFSAKCLPNSPCSLEIQATKLEDSAVYFCASSQSTGGTNYGYTFGSGTRLTVV.

The CDR3 region has the DNA TGTGCCAGCAGTGAAATAGCTTGGGCACCCCTCCACTTT. Translation gives CASSEIAWAPLHF. V usage is TRBV25-1 and J usage is TRBJ1-6, with D uncertain. In germline, CDR1 is MGHDK, CDR2 SYGVNS. The CDR3 consists of 13 residues. V was shortened by 2 bases and J by 11 bases, with 10 bases between the two germline ends.

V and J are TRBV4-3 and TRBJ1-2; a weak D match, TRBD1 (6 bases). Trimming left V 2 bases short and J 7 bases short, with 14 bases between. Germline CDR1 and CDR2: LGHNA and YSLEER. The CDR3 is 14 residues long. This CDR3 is CASSQPGTLVGYTF. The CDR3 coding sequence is TGCGCCAGCAGCCAACCCGGGACATTGGTTGGCTACACCTTC.

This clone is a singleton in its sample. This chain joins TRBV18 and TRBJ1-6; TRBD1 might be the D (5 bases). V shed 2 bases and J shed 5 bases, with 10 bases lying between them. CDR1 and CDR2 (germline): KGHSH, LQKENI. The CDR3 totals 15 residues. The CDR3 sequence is CASSPKGTNNSPLHF. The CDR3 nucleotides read TGTGCCAGCTCACCAAAGGGGACTAATAATTCACCCCTCCACTTT.

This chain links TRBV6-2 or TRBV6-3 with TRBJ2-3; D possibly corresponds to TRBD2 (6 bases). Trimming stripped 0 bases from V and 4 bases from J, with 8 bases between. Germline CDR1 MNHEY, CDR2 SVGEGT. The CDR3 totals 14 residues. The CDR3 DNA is TGTGCCAGCAGTTACTCCGGGGGAGCAGATACGCAGTATTTT. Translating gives CASSYSGGADTQYF.

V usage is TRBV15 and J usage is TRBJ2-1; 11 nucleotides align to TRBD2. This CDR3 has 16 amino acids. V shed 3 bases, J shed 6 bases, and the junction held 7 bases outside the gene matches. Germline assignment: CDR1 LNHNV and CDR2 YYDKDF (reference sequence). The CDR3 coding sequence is TGTGCCACCAGCAGTTTAGAACTAGCGGGAGCCAATGAGCAGTTCTTC. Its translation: CATSSLELAGANEQFF.

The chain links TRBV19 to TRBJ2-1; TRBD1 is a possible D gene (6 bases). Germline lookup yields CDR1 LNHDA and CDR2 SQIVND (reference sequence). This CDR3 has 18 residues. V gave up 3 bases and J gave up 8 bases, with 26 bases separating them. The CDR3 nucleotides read TGTGCCAGTAGTATTCAAATTGGGGGACACCCCCCTAGGGATGAGCAGTTCTTC. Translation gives CASSIQIGGHPPRDEQFF.

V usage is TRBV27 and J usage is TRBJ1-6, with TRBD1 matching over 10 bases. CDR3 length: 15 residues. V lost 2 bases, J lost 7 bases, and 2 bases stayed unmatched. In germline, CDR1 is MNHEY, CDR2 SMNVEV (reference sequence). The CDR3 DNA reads TGTGCCAGCAGTTTAGAGGGACAGGGGAATTCACCCCTCCACTTT. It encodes CASSLEGQGNSPLHF.

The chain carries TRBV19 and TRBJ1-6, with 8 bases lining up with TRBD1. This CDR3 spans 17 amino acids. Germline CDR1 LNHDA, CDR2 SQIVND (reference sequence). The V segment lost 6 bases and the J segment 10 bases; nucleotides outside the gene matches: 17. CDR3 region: CASRVPPTGTGGSPLHF. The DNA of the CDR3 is TGTGCCAGTAGAGTCCCCCCAACCGGGACAGGCGGCTCACCCCTCCACTTT. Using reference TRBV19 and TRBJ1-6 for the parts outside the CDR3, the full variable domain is DGGITQSPKYLFRKEGQNVTLSCEQNLNHDAMYWYRQDPGQGLRLIYYSQIVNDFQKGDIAEGYSVSREKKESFPLTVTSAQKNPTAFYLCASRVPPTGTGGSPLHFGNGTRLTVT.

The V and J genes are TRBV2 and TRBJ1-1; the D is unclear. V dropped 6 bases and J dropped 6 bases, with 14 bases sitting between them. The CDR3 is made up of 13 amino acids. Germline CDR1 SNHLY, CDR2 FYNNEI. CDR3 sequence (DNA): TGTGCCAGCAGGGGCGGACTCCTCTCTGAAGCTTTCTTT. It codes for CASRGGLLSEAFF.

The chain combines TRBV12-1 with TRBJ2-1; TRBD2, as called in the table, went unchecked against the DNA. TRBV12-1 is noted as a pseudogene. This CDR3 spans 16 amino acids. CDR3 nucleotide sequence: TGTGCCAGCAGCCTCCCCCCAGCCAGCGGCAACAATGAGCAGTTCTTC. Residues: CASSLPPASGNNEQFF.

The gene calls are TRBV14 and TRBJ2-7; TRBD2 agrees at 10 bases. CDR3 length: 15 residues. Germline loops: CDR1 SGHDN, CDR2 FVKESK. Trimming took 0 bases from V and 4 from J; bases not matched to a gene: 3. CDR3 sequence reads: CASSQEGLAAYEQYF. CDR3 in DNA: TGTGCCAGCAGCCAAGAAGGACTAGCGGCTTACGAGCAGTACTTC.

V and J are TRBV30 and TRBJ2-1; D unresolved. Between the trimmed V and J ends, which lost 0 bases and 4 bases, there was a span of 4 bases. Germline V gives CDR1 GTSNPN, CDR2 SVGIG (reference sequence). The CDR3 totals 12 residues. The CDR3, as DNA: TGTGCCTGGAGTGTGTTGTACAATGAGCAGTTCTTC. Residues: CAWSVLYNEQFF.

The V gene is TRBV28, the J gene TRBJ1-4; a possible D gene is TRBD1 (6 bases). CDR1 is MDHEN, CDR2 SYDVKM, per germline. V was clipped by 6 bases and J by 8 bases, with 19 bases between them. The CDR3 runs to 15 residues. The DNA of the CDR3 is TGTGCCAGCAGCATCGCCGGGGGCGTTAAAGAAAAACTGTTTTTT. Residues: CASSIAGGVKEKLFF.

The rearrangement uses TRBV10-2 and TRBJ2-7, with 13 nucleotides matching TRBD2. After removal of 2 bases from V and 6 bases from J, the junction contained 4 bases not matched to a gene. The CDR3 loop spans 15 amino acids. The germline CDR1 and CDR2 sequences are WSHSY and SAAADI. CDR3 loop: CASSERLAGGSEQYF. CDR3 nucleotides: TGCGCCAGCAGTGAGCGACTAGCGGGAGGCTCCGAGCAGTACTTC.

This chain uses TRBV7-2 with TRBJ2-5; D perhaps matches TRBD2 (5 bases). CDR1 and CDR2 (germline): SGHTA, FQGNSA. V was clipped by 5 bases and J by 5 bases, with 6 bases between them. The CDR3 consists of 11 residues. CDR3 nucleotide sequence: TGTGCCAGCAGCGGAGGTGAGACCCAGTACTTC. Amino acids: CASSGGETQYF.